This TCR beta chain derives from a study of monozygotic twins with inflammatory bowel disease. No DNA is given; TCRdb re-called the 5' RACE reads and lists each CDR3 protein once. The sample is made up of 420,000 or so distinct CDR3 sequences, and the top ten hold around 2.3% of it. A word on this clonotype: Its target is unknown.

The total RNA came straight from whole blood, and T cells were not sorted beforehand. Per the germline V gene, CDR1 is SQVTM and CDR2 is ANQGSEA. The CDR3 has 14 residues. Study-wide points: Whether twins were concordant or discordant made no difference to repertoire similarity, possibly from limited power. IBD-affected twins scored below their healthy co-twins in TCRbeta diversity (inverse Simpson). Distinction of different T cell subtypes was not possible.

The sequence was collected from a human donor with ulcerative colitis or Crohn's disease, or a healthy co-twin of an affected twin (not recorded which). Sequenced material: blood. The rearrangement uses TRBV29-1 and TRBJ2-3; the TCRdb D gene call, TRBD2, has no DNA to confirm it. This CDR3 is CSVRGPGTADTQYF.